This note documents a single T cell receptor (beta chain) sequence. J lost 4 bases, V lost 0 bases, and 7 bases had no gene match. CDR1 LGHDT and CDR2 YNNKEL come from the germline V gene (reference sequence). This CDR3 is built from 17 residues. This entry comes from a study of blood T cell repertoires in COVID-19. Produced via immunoSEQ multiplex PCR; TCRdb's table is partial and in-frame only. The profile shows roughly 300,000 clones, about 86% of them singletons. The J gene is TRBJ2-5, the V gene TRBV3-1 (or the pseudogene TRBV3-2); 11 nucleotides align to TRBD2. The sample comprised PBMCs or T cells enriched from blood (not recorded which). The receptor's source is a woman in her forties with acute COVID-19. The CDR3 is CASSQDGSGGAGETQYF. In DNA form, the CDR3 reads TGTGCCAGCAGCCAAGACGGTAGCGGGGGGGCAGGAGAGACCCAGTACTTC.